This entry concerns a single T cell receptor beta chain. The record originates from a study of blood T cell repertoires in COVID-19. The wider study: Donors in the United States, Italy and Spain gave samples during acute or convalescent COVID-19. PBMCs, B-cell-depleted T cells, or T cells provided the cDNA or gDNA that made up the material.

Original processing notes: Using reference gene primer amplification, nucleated cell counts were estimated. Here immunoSEQ multiplex PCR was the method, and the copy in TCRdb shows in-frame clones only, minus some. D and trimming come from the DNA, and the V and J calls and clone size come from that table. The sample yields 35,000 to 40,000 clones, 87% seen once. The CDR3 covers 15 residues. Germline lookup yields CDR1 DFQATT and CDR2 SNEGSKA (reference sequence). V was trimmed by 3 bases and J by 4 bases, leaving 16 bases between them. The sequenced sample was peripheral blood. The receptor was derived from a human donor in a cohort sampled during active COVID-19. This sequence joins TRBV20-1 and TRBJ1-5, with unresolved D. Here the CDR3 DNA reads TGCAGTGCTAGTAAAAGTTTAAACAGTAATCAGCCCCAGCATTTT. It yields the protein CSASKSLNSNQPQHF.